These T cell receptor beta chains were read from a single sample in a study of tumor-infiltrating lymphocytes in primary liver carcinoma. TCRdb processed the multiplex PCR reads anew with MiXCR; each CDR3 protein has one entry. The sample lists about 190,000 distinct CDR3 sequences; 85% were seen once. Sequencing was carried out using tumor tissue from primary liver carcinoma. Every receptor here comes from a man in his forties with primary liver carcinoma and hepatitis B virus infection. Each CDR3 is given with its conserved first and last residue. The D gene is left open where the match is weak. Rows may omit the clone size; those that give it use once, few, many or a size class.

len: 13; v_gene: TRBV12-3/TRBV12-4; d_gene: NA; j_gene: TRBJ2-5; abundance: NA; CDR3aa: CVSSLGGVETQYF; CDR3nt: TGTGTCAGCAGTTTAGGCGGGGTAGAGACCCAGTACTTC
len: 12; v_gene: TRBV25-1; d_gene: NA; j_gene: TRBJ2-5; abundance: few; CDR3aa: CASNLNSETQYF; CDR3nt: TGTGCCAGCAATCTAAACTCAGAGACTCAGTACTTC
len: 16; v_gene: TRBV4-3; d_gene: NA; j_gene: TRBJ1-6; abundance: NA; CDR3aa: CASSSWHRRRNSPLHF; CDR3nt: TGCGCCAGCAGCTCCTGGCACAGGAGGAGGAATTCACCCCTCCACTTT
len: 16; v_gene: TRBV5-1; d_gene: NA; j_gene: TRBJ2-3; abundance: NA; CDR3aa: CASSLTGRTSTDTHYF; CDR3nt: TGCGCCAGCAGCTTGACCGGCCGCACTAGCACAGATACGCACTATTTT
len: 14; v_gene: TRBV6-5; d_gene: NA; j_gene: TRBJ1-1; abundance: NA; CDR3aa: CASTYGGAGGEAFF; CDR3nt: TGTGCCAGCACTTACGGGGGTGCGGGAGGTGAAGCCTTCTTT
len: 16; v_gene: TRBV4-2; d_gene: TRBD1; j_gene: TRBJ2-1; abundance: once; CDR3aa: CANSHAGGQGKNEQFF; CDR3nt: TGTGCCAACAGTCACGCCGGGGGACAGGGGAAGAATGAGCAGTTCTTC
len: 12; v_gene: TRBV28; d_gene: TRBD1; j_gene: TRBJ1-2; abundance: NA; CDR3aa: CASIDRGYVYTF; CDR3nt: TGTGCCAGCATCGACAGGGGCTATGTCTACACCTTC
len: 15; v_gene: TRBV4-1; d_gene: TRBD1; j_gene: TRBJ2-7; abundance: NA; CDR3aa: CVSCPPDRLSYEQYF; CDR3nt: TGCGTCAGCTGCCCGCCGGACAGGCTCTCCTACGAGCAGTACTTC
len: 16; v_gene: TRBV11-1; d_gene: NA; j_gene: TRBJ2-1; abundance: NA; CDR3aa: CVSSTGGFRSYNEKFF; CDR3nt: TGTGTCAGCAGCACTGGGGGATTCCGATCCTACAATGAGAAGTTCTTC
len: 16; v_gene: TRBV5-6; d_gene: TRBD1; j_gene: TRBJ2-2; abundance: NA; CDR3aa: CASSVPGQGNTEELFF; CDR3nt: TGTGCCAGCAGCGTACCGGGACAGGGGAACACAGAGGAGCTGTTTTTT
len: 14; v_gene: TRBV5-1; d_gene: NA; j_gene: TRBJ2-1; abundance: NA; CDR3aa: CASSLGTAYGEQFF; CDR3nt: TGCGCCAGCAGCTTGGGGACAGCCTATGGTGAGCAGTTCTTC
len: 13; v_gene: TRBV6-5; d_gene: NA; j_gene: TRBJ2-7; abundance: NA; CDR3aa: CASSPLSSYEQYF; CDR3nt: TGTGCAAGCAGTCCCCTAAGTTCTTACGAGCAGTACTTC
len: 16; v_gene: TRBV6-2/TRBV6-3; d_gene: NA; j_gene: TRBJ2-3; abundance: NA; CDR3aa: CASSFLGRRGGDMQYF; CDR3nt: TGTGCCAGCAGCTTCCTAGGACGGCGTGGGGGAGATATGCAGTATTTT
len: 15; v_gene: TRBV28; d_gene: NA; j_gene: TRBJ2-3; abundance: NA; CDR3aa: CASSSLVGYTDTQYF; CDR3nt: TGTGCCAGCAGTTCCCTAGTGGGTTACACAGATACGCAGTATTTT
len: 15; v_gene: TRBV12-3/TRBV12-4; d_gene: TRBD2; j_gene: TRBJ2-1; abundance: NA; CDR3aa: CANSSRLAGRGEEFF; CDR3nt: TGTGCCAACAGTTCGAGACTAGCGGGAAGGGGTGAGGAGTTCTTC
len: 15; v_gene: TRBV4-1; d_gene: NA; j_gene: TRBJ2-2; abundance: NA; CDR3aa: CASCQDPGAPGELFF; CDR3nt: TGCGCCAGCTGCCAAGACCCGGGGGCTCCCGGGGAGTTGTTTTTT
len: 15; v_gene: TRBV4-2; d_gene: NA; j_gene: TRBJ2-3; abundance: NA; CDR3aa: CASASGLPSTDIQYF; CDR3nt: TGTGCCAGCGCGAGTGGGCTCCCCAGCACAGATATACAGTATTTT
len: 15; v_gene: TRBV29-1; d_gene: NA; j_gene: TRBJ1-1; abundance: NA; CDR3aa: CSVAPGWGMNSEAYF; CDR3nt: TGCAGCGTTGCTCCGGGATGGGGAATGAACAGTGAAGCTTACTTT
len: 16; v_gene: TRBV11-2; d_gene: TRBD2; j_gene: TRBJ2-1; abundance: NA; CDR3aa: CASSLGIGRLVNEQFF; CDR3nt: TGTGCCAGCAGCCTAGGGATCGGGAGGCTTGTAAATGAGCAGTTTTTC
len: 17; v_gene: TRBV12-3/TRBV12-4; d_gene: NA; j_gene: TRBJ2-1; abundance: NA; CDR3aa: CVNGVGGGSLSYNEQFF; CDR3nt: TGTGTCAACGGGGTGGGGGGCGGGTCTCTCTCCTACAATGAGCAGTTCTTC
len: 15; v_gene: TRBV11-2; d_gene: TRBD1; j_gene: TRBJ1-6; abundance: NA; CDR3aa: CASIREDRAYSPLHF; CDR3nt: TGTGCTAGCATCCGCGAGGACAGGGCCTATTCACCCCTCCACTTT
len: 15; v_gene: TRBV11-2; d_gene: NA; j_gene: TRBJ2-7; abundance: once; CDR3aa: CTSSSRRLYAREQYF; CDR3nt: TGTACCAGCAGCTCTCGACGGCTTTACGCGCGCGAGCAGTACTTC
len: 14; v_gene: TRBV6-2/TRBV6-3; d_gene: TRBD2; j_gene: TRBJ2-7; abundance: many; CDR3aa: CASSSLLADYEQYF; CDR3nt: TGTGCCAGCAGCTCCCTACTAGCGGACTACGAGCAGTACTTC
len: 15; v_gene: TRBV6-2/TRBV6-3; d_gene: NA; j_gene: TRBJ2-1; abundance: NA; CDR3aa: CASSDPDRDANEQFF; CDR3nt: TGTGCCAGCAGTGATCCTGACAGAGATGCCAATGAGCAGTTCTTC
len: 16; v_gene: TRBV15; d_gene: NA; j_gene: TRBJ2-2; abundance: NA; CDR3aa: CATSRSGERNTGELFF; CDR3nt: TGTGCCACCAGCAGATCGGGAGAAAGAAACACCGGGGAGCTGTTTTTT
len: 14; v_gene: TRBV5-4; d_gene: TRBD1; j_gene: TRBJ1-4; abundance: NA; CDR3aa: CASNPRPWTGTSGF; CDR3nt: TGTGCCAGCAACCCACGACCCTGGACAGGAACGTCTGGATTT
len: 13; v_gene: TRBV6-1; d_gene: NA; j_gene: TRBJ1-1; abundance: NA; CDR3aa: CASNPTGYTEAFF; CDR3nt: TGTGCTAGCAATCCTACAGGGTACACTGAAGCTTTCTTT
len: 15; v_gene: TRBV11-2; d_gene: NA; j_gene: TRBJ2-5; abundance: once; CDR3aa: CAGSPRSAPWATQYF; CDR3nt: TGTGCCGGCAGCCCCCGATCTGCCCCATGGGCGACCCAGTACTTC
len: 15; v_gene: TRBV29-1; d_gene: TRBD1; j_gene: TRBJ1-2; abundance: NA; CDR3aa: CNVSGQGAGNYGYIF; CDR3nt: TGCAACGTGTCGGGACAGGGGGCCGGCAACTATGGCTACATCTTC
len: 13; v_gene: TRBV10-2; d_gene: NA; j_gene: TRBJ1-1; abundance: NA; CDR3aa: CTSSEVERTEAFF; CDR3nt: TGCACCAGCAGTGAAGTAGAAAGAACTGAAGCTTTCTTT
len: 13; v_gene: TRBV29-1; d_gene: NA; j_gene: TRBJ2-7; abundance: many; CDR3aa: CSVVQGGAYEQYF; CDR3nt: TGCAGCGTTGTTCAGGGTGGGGCCTACGAGCAGTACTTC
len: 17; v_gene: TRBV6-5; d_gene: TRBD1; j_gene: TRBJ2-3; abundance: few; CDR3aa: CASSSETPRQGGDTQYF; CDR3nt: TGTGCCAGCAGTTCCGAGACGCCGAGACAGGGGGGGGATACGCAGTATTTT
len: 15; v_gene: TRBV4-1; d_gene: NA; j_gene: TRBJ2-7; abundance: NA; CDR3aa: CASSPPDWLSYEQYF; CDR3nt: TGCGCCAGCAGTCCGCCGGACTGGCTCTCCTACGAGCAGTACTTC
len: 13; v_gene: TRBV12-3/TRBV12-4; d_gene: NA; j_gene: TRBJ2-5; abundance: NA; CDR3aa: CVSSRSETETQYF; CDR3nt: TGTGTTAGCAGCCGAAGCGAGACAGAGACCCAGTACTTC
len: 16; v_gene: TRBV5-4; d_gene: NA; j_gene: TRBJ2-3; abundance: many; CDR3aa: CASSLALETITDTQYF; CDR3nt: TGTGCCAGCAGCTTGGCTTTAGAGACCATCACAGATACGCAGTATTTT
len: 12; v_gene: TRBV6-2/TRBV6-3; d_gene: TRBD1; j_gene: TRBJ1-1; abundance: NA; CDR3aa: CGSRGRGGEFFF; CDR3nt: TGTGGCAGCAGGGGGAGGGGGGGTGAATTTTTCTTT
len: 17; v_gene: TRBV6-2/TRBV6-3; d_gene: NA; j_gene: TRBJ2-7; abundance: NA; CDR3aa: CASSYWGPGTEDYGQYF; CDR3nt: TGTGCCAGCAGTTATTGGGGACCCGGGACAGAGGACTACGGGCAGTACTTC
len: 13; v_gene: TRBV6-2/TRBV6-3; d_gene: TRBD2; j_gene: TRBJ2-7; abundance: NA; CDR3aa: CACRGSGNYEQYF; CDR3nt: TGTGCCTGCAGAGGTAGCGGGAACTACGAGCAATACTTC
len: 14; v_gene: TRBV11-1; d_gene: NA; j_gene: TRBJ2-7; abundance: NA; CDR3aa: CATSLRDLAYEQYF; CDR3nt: TGTGCCACCAGCTTGAGGGATCTCGCCTACGAGCAGTACTTC
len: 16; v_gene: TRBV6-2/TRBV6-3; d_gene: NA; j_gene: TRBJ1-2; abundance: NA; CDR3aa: CASRGSKQGVNNGYTF; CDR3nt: TGTGCCAGCAGGGGAAGTAAACAGGGCGTTAACAATGGCTACACCTTC
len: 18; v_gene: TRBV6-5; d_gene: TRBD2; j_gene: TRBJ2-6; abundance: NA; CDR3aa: CANSYNPSGNTGANVLTF; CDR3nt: TGTGCCAACAGTTATAATCCTAGCGGGAATACTGGGGCCAACGTCCTGACTTTC
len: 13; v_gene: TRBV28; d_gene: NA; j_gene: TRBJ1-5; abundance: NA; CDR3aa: CASGPYNNQPQRF; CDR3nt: TGTGCCAGCGGACCGTACAATAATCAACCCCAGCGTTTT
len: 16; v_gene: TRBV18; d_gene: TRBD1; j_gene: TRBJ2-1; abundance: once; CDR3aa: CASSPPGTGGDNEQFF; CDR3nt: TGTGCCAGCTCACCTCCCGGGACAGGGGGGGACAATGAGCAGTTCTTC
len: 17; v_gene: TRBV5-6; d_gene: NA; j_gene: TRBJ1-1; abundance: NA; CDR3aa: CASSLVGGNGRNTEAFF; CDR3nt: TGTGCCAGCAGCTTGGTCGGTGGGAATGGGCGGAACACTGAAGCTTTCTTT
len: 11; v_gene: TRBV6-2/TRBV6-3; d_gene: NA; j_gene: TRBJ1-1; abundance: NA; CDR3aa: CASSSVGPAIF; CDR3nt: TGTGCCAGCAGTTCGGTAGGGCCAGCTATCTTT
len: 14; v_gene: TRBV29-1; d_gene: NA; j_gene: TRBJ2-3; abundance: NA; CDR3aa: CSVSPPSVADTQYF; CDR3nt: TGTAGCGTTTCACCCCCGTCCGTGGCAGATACGCAGTATTTT